A single sample is the source of the 22 T cell receptor beta chains below, sequenced in a study of molecular identifiers for immune sequencing clone quantification. TCRdb called the PCR reads again in MiXCR, with one record for every CDR3 protein. The repertoire has roughly 50,000 distinct CDR3 sequences, more than 35% of them found once; the top ten carry 3% to 4%. Sequenced sample: naive CD8+ T cells from blood, with Jurkat cell RNA spiked in. Subset meaning: FACS-sorted CD8+CD4-CCR7+CD45RA+ naive T cells. These receptors were taken from a human donor in good health. Some libraries in this study had Jurkat cell RNA spiked in.

This clonotype was picked up a small number of times. In DNA, the CDR3 is TGCGCCAGCAGCCGGGGACAGTCAGGCGCTGAAGCTTTCTTT. Translating gives CASSRGQSGAEAFF. J is TRBJ1-1 and V is TRBV4-1; 7 bases are a match to TRBD1. CDR1 and CDR2 from the germline V gene are MGHRA and YSYEKL. This CDR3 contains 14 residues. V trimming: 4 bases; J trimming: 6 bases; junction bases outside the gene matches: 8.

The genes are TRBV13 and TRBJ2-5; possibly TRBD1 for D (5 bases). Trimming pared 5 bases from V and 2 bases from J, leaving 9 bases between. The CDR3 covers 13 residues. From germline, CDR1 is PRHDT and CDR2 FYEKMQ (reference sequence). In nucleotides, the CDR3 is TGTGCCAGCAGCGCAGGGATTCAAGAGACCCAGTACTTC. Translation: CASSAGIQETQYF.

This clonotype was detected ten times or more. The genes are TRBV27 and TRBJ2-2; TRBD1 matches at 8 bases. The CDR3 totals 14 residues. Germline V gene sequence: CDR1 MNHEY, CDR2 SMNVEV (reference sequence). V shed 5 bases and J 6 bases; nucleotides not matched to a gene: 5. CDR3 region: CASSIQGAAGELFF. CDR3 DNA sequence: TGTGCCAGCAGTATTCAGGGGGCGGCCGGGGAGCTGTTTTTT.

This clonotype was counted many times. The CDR3 coding sequence is TGCGCCAGCAGCCAAGAGGTCCGGAACACTGAAGCTTTCTTT. Its translation is CASSQEVRNTEAFF. The genes are TRBV4-3 and TRBJ1-1; D is ambiguous. Trimming pared 0 bases from V and 1 base from J, leaving 6 bases between. This CDR3 comprises 14 residues. CDR1 LGHNA and CDR2 YSLEER come from the germline V gene.

This clonotype was observed a few times. The chain links TRBV6-6 to TRBJ2-7, with 7 bases identical to TRBD2. The length of the CDR3 is 16 residues. The V segment lost 2 bases and the J segment 4 bases; nucleotides outside the gene matches: 11. Germline loops: CDR1 MNHNY, CDR2 SVGAGI (reference sequence). CDR3 sequence: CASSYPDGRRQYEQYF. CDR3 nucleotides: TGTGCCAGCAGTTACCCAGACGGGAGGCGCCAGTACGAGCAGTACTTC.

In its sample, this clonotype was seen many times. V and J are TRBV5-6 and TRBJ2-3; 8 nucleotides line up with TRBD1. The germline V gene encodes CDR1 SGHDT and CDR2 YYEEEE. The ends lost 2 bases at V and 4 bases at J; junction bases unmatched: 3. The CDR3 is 14 amino acids. The CDR3 region is CASSFDRGPDTQYF. The CDR3 region has the DNA TGTGCCAGCAGCTTCGACAGGGGCCCAGATACGCAGTATTTT.

This clonotype was recorded at least ten times. This rearrangement joins TRBV28 to TRBJ1-5; tentative D call: TRBD1 (5 bases). Trimming removed 3 bases at V and 0 bases at J, with 9 bases between. Germline V gene sequence: CDR1 MDHEN, CDR2 SYDVKM. This CDR3 is built from 15 residues. CDR3 sequence reads: CASSLDKFSNQPQHF. CDR3 bases: TGTGCCAGCAGTTTGGACAAGTTTAGCAATCAGCCCCAGCATTTT.

The chain employs TRBV4-3 and TRBJ1-2; no reliable D call. V was shortened by 1 base and J by 6 bases, with 9 bases between the two germline ends. The V gene's germline CDR1 is LGHNA and CDR2 YSLEER. This CDR3 has 13 amino acids. Written as DNA, the CDR3 is TGCGCCAGCAGCCAAGTTTCTGGGGATGGCTACACCTTC. It encodes CASSQVSGDGYTF.

The sample holds many counts of this clonotype. This chain links TRBV6-9 with TRBJ2-7; TRBD2 is a possible D gene (6 bases). Trimming removed 8 bases at V and 3 bases at J, with 17 bases between. CDR3 length equals 14 residues. Per germline, CDR1 MNHGY and CDR2 SVAAGI. The CDR3, as DNA: TGTGCCAGCCTAGTTCGGGACTTGCTCTACGAGCAGTACTTC. Encoded protein: CASLVRDLLYEQYF.

The genes are TRBV11-3 and TRBJ2-2; the D is unclear. The CDR3 covers 17 residues. The germline V gene has CDR1 SGHNT and CDR2 YENEEA. V lost 5 bases and J lost 0, with 16 bases in between. CDR3 sequence: CASSMSVGFANTGELFF. Written as DNA, the CDR3 is TGTGCCAGCAGCATGTCGGTAGGGTTCGCGAACACCGGGGAGCTGTTTTTT. The whole variable domain, filled in from reference TRBV11-3 and TRBJ2-2, reads EAGVVQSPRYKIIEKKQPVAFWCNPISGHNTLYWYLQNLGQGPELLIRYENEEAVDDSQLPKDRFSAERLKGVDSTLKIQPAELGDSAVYLCASSMSVGFANTGELFFGEGSRLTVL.

The table lists this clonotype with a few counts. This chain joins TRBV5-1 and TRBJ2-5; 7 bases agree with TRBD1. The V and J ends lost 2 bases and 5 bases, in that order; junction bases with no gene match: 12. CDR3 length equals 16 residues. From germline, CDR1 is SGHRS and CDR2 YFSETQ. This chain's CDR3 is CASSFSDRALRETQYF. The CDR3 nucleotides read TGCGCCAGCAGCTTCTCTGACAGGGCCTTACGTGAGACCCAGTACTTC.

There are many counts of this clonotype. This chain links TRBV9 with TRBJ2-6; 8 bases line up with TRBD1. Trimming at V came to 3 bases and at J to 2 bases, leaving 4 bases not matched to a gene. The CDR3 contains 16 residues. CDR1 is SGDLS, CDR2 YYNGEE, per germline. The CDR3 sequence is CASSARTGPGANVLTF. The DNA of the CDR3 is TGTGCCAGCAGCGCACGGACAGGGCCTGGGGCCAACGTCCTGACTTTC.

The chain carries TRBV28 and TRBJ2-7, with 9 nucleotides matching TRBD1. With 4 bases clipped from V and 4 bases from J, the junction kept 8 bases outside the gene matches. CDR1 and CDR2 from the germline V gene are MDHEN and SYDVKM. The CDR3 covers 15 residues. The CDR3 DNA sequence: TGTGCCAGCAGTTACCCTCAGGACAGGGGTTACGAGCAGTACTTC. It is translated as CASSYPQDRGYEQYF.

The chain recombines TRBV24-1 with TRBJ2-1; D not resolved. The length of the CDR3 is 12 residues. The ends were cut back, 1 base at V and 8 bases at J, with 5 bases in the middle. Germline loops: CDR1 KGHDR, CDR2 SFDVKD. The CDR3 protein is CATSDFSDEQFF. In nucleotides, the CDR3 is TGTGCCACCAGTGATTTCAGTGATGAGCAGTTCTTC.

This clonotype was counted only a few times. The rearrangement links TRBV6-5 to TRBJ2-3, with 14 bases that match TRBD2. V was pared by 4 bases and J by 2 bases, with 14 bases of the junction left unmatched. Germline lookup yields CDR1 MNHEY and CDR2 SVGAGI. The CDR3 loop spans 20 amino acids. The CDR3 nucleotides are TGTGCCAGCAGTTCACTGGGACTAGCGGGAGCACCGACACTCACAGATACGCAGTATTTT. Translated: CASSSLGLAGAPTLTDTQYF.

V usage is TRBV5-1 and J usage is TRBJ1-1, with D hard to call. V was shortened by 5 bases and J by 0 bases, with 23 bases between the two germline ends. The CDR3 totals 18 residues. Germline values: CDR1 SGHRS, CDR2 YFSETQ. The CDR3 protein is CASSDGPTGFRMNTEAFF. In DNA form, the CDR3 reads TGCGCCAGCAGTGACGGACCGACGGGCTTTAGAATGAACACTGAAGCTTTCTTT. Together with reference TRBV5-1 and TRBJ1-1, the CDR3 gives the full variable domain: KAGVTQTPRYLIKTRGQQVTLSCSPISGHRSVSWYQQTPGQGLQFLFEYFSETQRNKGNFPGRFSGRQFSNSRSEMNVSTLELGDSALYLCASSDGPTGFRMNTEAFFGQGTRLTVV.

This clonotype occurred many times. The genes are TRBV29-1 and TRBJ2-5; D not resolved. This CDR3 has 12 amino acids. Germline values: CDR1 SQVTM, CDR2 ANQGSEA. Trimming cost V 5 bases and J 4 bases, with 11 bases left between them. The CDR3 loop reads CSVPVPRETQYF. The CDR3 region has the DNA TGCAGCGTTCCGGTCCCACGAGAGACCCAGTACTTC.

This sequence joins TRBV4-2 and TRBJ2-7, with 7 bases identical to TRBD1. V was clipped by 1 base and J by 4 bases; unmatched bases: 16. The length of the CDR3 is 18 residues. CDR1 and CDR2 from the germline V gene are LGHNA and YNFKEQ. The CDR3 loop reads CASSQGIDPKGANYEQYF. The CDR3 nucleotides are TGTGCCAGCAGCCAAGGGATAGACCCGAAGGGGGCAAATTACGAGCAGTACTTC.

This clonotype was counted between two and nine times. The genes are TRBV7-6 and TRBJ2-2; 9 bases are shared with TRBD1. V trimming: 4 bases; J trimming: 1 base; junction bases outside the gene matches: 19. Per the germline V gene, CDR1 is SGHVS and CDR2 is FNYEAQ. CDR3 length: 21 residues. Written as DNA, the CDR3 is TGTGCCAGCAGCTCCCCCCGCCCCGGGACAGGGCGTTTTTTGAACACCGGGGAGCTGTTTTTT. Its protein product is CASSSPRPGTGRFLNTGELFF.

The chain has TRBV28 and TRBJ2-3; the D gene is possibly TRBD2 (5 bases). The CDR3 is made up of 12 amino acids. Per germline, CDR1 MDHEN and CDR2 SYDVKM. Trimming pared 5 bases from V and 11 bases from J, leaving 14 bases between. CDR3 loop: CASSRPNSVQYF. The CDR3 bases are TGTGCCAGCAGTCGTCCGAATAGCGTGCAGTATTTT.

This clonotype has at least ten counts. The chain combines TRBV28 with TRBJ2-3; 9 bases align to TRBD1. Germline trimming cut 3 bases from V and 1 base from J; bases unmatched to any gene: 14. This CDR3 comprises 19 residues. CDR1 is MDHEN and CDR2 is SYDVKM in the germline V gene. CDR3 residues: CASSFNPNQGDRGTDTQYF. Here the CDR3 DNA reads TGTGCCAGCAGTTTTAACCCCAACCAAGGGGACAGGGGCACAGATACGCAGTATTTT.

The chain is built from TRBV11-2 and TRBJ1-5, with a weak D call TRBD1 (5 bases). Germline lookup yields CDR1 SGHAT and CDR2 FQNNGV. There are 16 residues in the CDR3. The V gene lost 1 base and the J gene lost 3 bases, with 13 bases spanning the gap. This CDR3 is CASSLGRGNPNQPQHF. The CDR3 DNA sequence: TGTGCCAGCAGCTTAGGCCGGGGCAACCCCAATCAGCCCCAGCATTTT. Combining the CDR3 with reference TRBV11-2 and TRBJ1-5 gives the whole variable domain EAGVAQSPRYKIIEKRQSVAFWCNPISGHATLYWYQQILGQGPKLLIQFQNNGVVDDSQLPKDRFSAERLKGVDSTLKIQPAKLEDSAVYLCASSLGRGNPNQPQHFGDGTRLSIL.